The 2 T cell receptor beta chains below were found in one sample sequenced in a study of CD8 T cells in Susac syndrome. Reverse transcription of roughly 0.5 to 1 ug RNA was performed with random hexamers. TCRdb used MiXCR to reprocess the immunoSEQ multiplex PCR reads, holding one entry per CDR3 protein. The data show about 190,000 distinct CDR3 sequences, 90% to 95% seen once. Input material: CD4+ T cells from PBMCs. Receptors originate from a human donor in good health.

This clonotype occurred once. The rearrangement joins TRBV24-1 to TRBJ2-1; D may be TRBD1 or TRBD2 (5 bases each). From germline, CDR1 is KGHDR and CDR2 SFDVKD. The CDR3 runs to 12 residues. Trimming took off 9 bases at V and 6 bases at J, with 11 bases between the two ends. The CDR3 loop is CATGRQTNEQFF. In DNA form, the CDR3 reads TGTGCCACCGGGAGACAGACCAATGAGCAGTTCTTC.

This chain uses TRBV18 with TRBJ2-7, with D perhaps TRBD1 (5 bases). CDR3 length equals 12 residues. Trimming shortened V by 4 bases and J by 6 bases, and 10 bases separated the two germline ends. CDR1 is KGHSH, CDR2 LQKENI, per germline. This chain's CDR3 is CASSRQSAEQYV. The DNA for the CDR3 is TGTGCCAGCTCACGACAGTCAGCCGAGCAGTACGTC.